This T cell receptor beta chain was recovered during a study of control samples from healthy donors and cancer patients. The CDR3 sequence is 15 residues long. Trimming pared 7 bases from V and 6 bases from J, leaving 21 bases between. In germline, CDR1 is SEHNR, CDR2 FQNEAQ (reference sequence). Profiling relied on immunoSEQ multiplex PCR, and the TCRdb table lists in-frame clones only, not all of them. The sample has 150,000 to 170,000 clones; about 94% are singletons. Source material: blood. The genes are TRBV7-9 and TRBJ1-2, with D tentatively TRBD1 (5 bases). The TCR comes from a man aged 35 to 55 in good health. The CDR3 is CASTSLLGEKNGYTF. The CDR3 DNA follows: TGTGCCAGCACGAGCTTATTGGGGGAGAAGAATGGCTACACCTTC.